This T cell receptor beta chain was identified in a study of Ad26.COV2.S vaccination and SARS-CoV-2 variants. Study-wide results and caveats: Participants in the vaccine arm had higher spike-specific TCR breadth; placebo recipients had lower.

The repertoire was sequenced with immunoSEQ multiplex PCR; TCRdb's copy has only in-frame clones and lacks some. The table includes about 420,000 clones, 88% detected once. Details on this clone: As yet, its antigen is unknown.

Treatment of the sample: over 15 received Ad26.COV2.S at low or high dose, single or two shots; 5 received placebo; per-sample allocation not given. Day 63 after the first injection of vaccine or placebo was the sampling time. Wuhan-strain spike was delivered by a replication-incompetent Ad26 vector. This CDR3 is 15 amino acids long. The germline gives CDR1 SGHTA, CDR2 FQGNSA. V dropped 1 base and J dropped 5 bases, with 13 bases sitting between them. The source is a person aged 18-60 years who received the Ad26.COV2.S COVID-19 vaccine or a placebo. The sample in question was peripheral blood, obtained in a trial of Ad26.COV2.S vaccine versus placebo. The rearrangement uses TRBV7-2 and TRBJ2-3; D is perhaps TRBD1 (5 bases). DNA of the CDR3: TGTGCCAGCAGCTTAGTTGTACAGGCTGTAGATACGCAGTATTTT. This translates into CASSLVVQAVDTQYF.